This section outlines one TCR beta chain sequence together with its context. The assay was immunoSEQ multiplex PCR, and TCRdb's table has in-frame clones only and misses some. The sample has approximately 150,000 clones, more than 65% seen once. This entry belongs to a study of blood T cell repertoires in COVID-19. Trimming pared 5 bases from V and 7 bases from J, leaving 13 bases between. Germline V lookup: CDR1 SGHRS, CDR2 YFSETQ. The CDR3 has 14 amino acids. The chain carries TRBV5-1 and TRBJ1-6; D ambiguous. The sample taken for sequencing was peripheral blood. This TCR derives from a man aged 55 to 69 with acute or convalescent COVID-19. The CDR3 reads CASSSWEANSPLHF. CDR3 in DNA: TGCGCCAGCAGTAGTTGGGAGGCCAATTCACCCCTCCACTTT.